This T cell receptor (beta chain) was sequenced in a study of T cells in Graves' hyperthyroidism and ophthalmopathy. This clonotype showed up many times. This CDR3 spans 12 amino acids. Germline lookup yields CDR1 MNHNS and CDR2 SASEGT. Trimming shortened V by 3 bases and J by 6 bases, and 6 bases separated the two germline ends. TCR beta CDR3 regions were amplified from RNA. The HTBI primer set was used in a first-round RT-PCR of the TCR CDR3. TCRdb called the multiplex PCR reads again in MiXCR, with one record for every CDR3 protein. The sample comprises around 60,000 distinct CDR3 sequences, around half of which are singletons, and about an eighth rests with the top ten.

This chain connects TRBV6-1 to TRBJ1-5; D is ambiguous. This TCR was sampled from a woman aged 25-40 years with Graves' ophthalmopathy. Sequenced sample: blood. The CDR3 DNA follows: TGTGCCAGCAGTGATCCCTTTCAGCCCCAGCATTTT. This translates into CASSDPFQPQHF.